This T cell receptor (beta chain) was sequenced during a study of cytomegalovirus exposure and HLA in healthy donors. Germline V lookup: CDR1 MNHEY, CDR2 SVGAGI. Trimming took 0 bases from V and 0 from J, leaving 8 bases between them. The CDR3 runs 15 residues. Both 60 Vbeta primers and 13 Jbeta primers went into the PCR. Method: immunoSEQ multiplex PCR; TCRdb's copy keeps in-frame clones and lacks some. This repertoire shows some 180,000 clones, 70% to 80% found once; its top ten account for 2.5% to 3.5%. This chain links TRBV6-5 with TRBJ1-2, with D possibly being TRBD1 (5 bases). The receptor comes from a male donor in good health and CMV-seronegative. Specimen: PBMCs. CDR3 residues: CASSYSGGSNYGYTF. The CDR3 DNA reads TGTGCCAGCAGTTACTCGGGGGGATCTAACTATGGCTACACCTTC.